These 13 T cell receptor beta chains were all obtained from the same sample, sequenced in a study of CD8+CD57+ T cells in acquired aplastic anemia. TCR beta VDJ and CDR3 profiling used genomic DNA as template. TCRdb fed the reads into MiXCR, producing one record per CDR3 protein. The sample shows about 180,000 distinct CDR3 sequences, 45% to 60% of them seen only once. Sequencing involved patients with CD8+CD57+ cell expansion previously shown by flow cytometry. The sequenced material came from sorted CD4+, CD8+, or CD8+CD57+ T cells (not recorded which) from PBMCs. All receptors derive from a human donor with aplastic anemia.

This clonotype was counted at least ten times. V is TRBV5-1 and J is TRBJ1-1, with D possibly TRBD1 on 5 matching bases. V was pared by 2 bases and J by 4 bases, with 6 bases between. Germline CDR1 SGHRS, CDR2 YFSETQ. The CDR3 runs 12 residues. The CDR3 is CASSFQGTEAFF. Written as DNA, the CDR3 is TGCGCCAGCAGCTTTCAGGGCACTGAAGCTTTCTTT.

The rearrangement links TRBV4-2 to TRBJ1-2; 9 bases match TRBD1. This CDR3 is 14 amino acids long. J gave up 7 bases and V 4 bases, and 7 bases lay outside the gene matches. CDR1 LGHNA and CDR2 YNFKEQ come from the germline V gene. The CDR3 coding sequence is TGTGCCAGCAGCCGAGGGACAGGGAACGGTGGCTACACCTTC. This gives the protein CASSRGTGNGGYTF.

Concerning this clonotype: Given a much more abundant clone one base away, this may be a read error. The chain couples TRBV6-1 to TRBJ1-1, with 7 bases identical to TRBD1. Germline V lookup: CDR1 MNHNS, CDR2 SASEGT. After removal of 5 bases from V and 0 bases from J, the junction contained 12 bases not matched to a gene. The CDR3 is 17 residues long. The CDR3 loop reads CASSTVGGGPMNTEAFF. In DNA form, the CDR3 reads TGTGCCAGCAGTACCGTTGGAGGGGGCCCCATGAACACTGAAGCTTTCTTT.

The chain has TRBV5-6 and TRBJ1-5; TRBD1 aligns across 8 bases. V dropped 0 bases and J dropped 3; count of bases not matched to a gene: 11. Germline lookup yields CDR1 SGHDT and CDR2 YYEEEE. The CDR3 is 18 residues long. The CDR3 DNA is TGTGCCAGCAGCTTGGCCGGCGGCGCAGGGGGCAACAATCAGCCCCAGCATTTT. Its protein is CASSLAGGAGGNNQPQHF.

The chain has TRBV9 and TRBJ1-2, with 8 nucleotides matching TRBD1. The V and J ends lost 3 bases and 6 bases, in that order; junction bases with no gene match: 4. The CDR3 is 13 amino acids. Germline V gives CDR1 SGDLS, CDR2 YYNGEE. CDR3 nucleotide sequence: TGTGCCAGCAGCGGGAGACAGGGGAATGGCTACACCTTC. This encodes CASSGRQGNGYTF.

This clonotype has only one observation. The chain joins TRBV10-3 to TRBJ2-5; 7 bases agree with TRBD2. Germline CDR1 and CDR2: ENHRY and SYGVKD. The CDR3 sequence is 15 residues long. V trimming: 4 bases; J trimming: 2 bases; junction bases outside the gene matches: 7. The CDR3 region has the DNA TGTGCCATCAGTGGGGGGGGAACCATACAAGAGACCCAGTACTTC. It yields the protein CAISGGGTIQETQYF.

V is TRBV24-1 and J is TRBJ2-7; TRBD2 is a possible D gene (6 bases). Germline lookup yields CDR1 KGHDR and CDR2 SFDVKD. The CDR3 runs 13 residues. V shed 4 bases and J shed 5 bases, with 11 bases lying between them. The CDR3 here is CATSDSRGDEQYF. CDR3 sequence (DNA): TGTGCCACCAGTGACTCGCGGGGCGACGAGCAGTACTTC.

The CDR3 DNA follows: TGTGCCAGCGGGCGCTACGGCTCTGGGGCCAACGTCCTGACTTTC. This codes for CASGRYGSGANVLTF. The gene calls are TRBV6-2 or TRBV6-3 and TRBJ2-6; no clear D gene. Germline CDR1 and CDR2: MNHEY and SVGEGT. CDR3 size: 15 residues. Trimming took off 8 bases at V and 0 bases at J, with 11 bases between the two ends.

The chain joins TRBV10-3 to TRBJ2-7; tentatively, D is TRBD1 or TRBD2 (7 bases each). This CDR3 spans 12 amino acids. With 10 bases removed from V and 4 bases from J, the gap between germline ends came to 14 bases. Germline V CDR1 and CDR2: ENHRY, SYGVKD. CDR3 protein: CASTGEGYEQYF. The DNA of the CDR3 is TGTGCCAGTACAGGGGAGGGGTACGAGCAGTACTTC.

This clonotype has just a few counts. This chain links TRBV24-1 with TRBJ2-7; the D gene is possibly TRBD1 (6 bases). The CDR3 has 12 residues. V was clipped by 6 bases and J by 6 bases, with 11 bases between them. CDR1 KGHDR and CDR2 SFDVKD come from the germline V gene. CDR3 bases: TGTGCCACCAGTCATACAGGGCGCGAGCAGTACTTC. It encodes CATSHTGREQYF.

On this clonotype itself: One end of the junction varies from germline; a read error may be responsible. The gene calls are TRBV6-1 and TRBJ1-1; no clear D. The CDR3 totals 16 residues. Germline V gives CDR1 MNHNS, CDR2 SASEGT. The CDR3 coding sequence is TGTGCCAGCATGAACACTGCAGGTCTCATGAACACTGTAGCTTTCTTT. This encodes CASMNTAGLMNTVAFF.

There are a few counts of this clonotype. The chain employs TRBV20-1 and TRBJ1-1, with TRBD1 matching over 9 bases. Unmatched junction bases numbered 7, after V lost 5 bases and J lost 3 bases. There are 14 residues in the CDR3. Looked up from germline, CDR1 is DFQATT and CDR2 is SNEGSKA (reference sequence). CDR3 amino acids: CSAPGQGRYTEAFF. CDR3 in DNA: TGCAGTGCTCCGGGACAGGGAAGGTACACTGAAGCTTTCTTT.

The chain uses TRBV18 and TRBJ2-7; unclear D gene. This CDR3 is built from 14 residues. V lost 2 bases and J 3 bases, leaving 11 bases between the germline ends. CDR1 and CDR2 from the germline V gene are KGHSH and LQKENI. CDR3 in DNA: TGTGCCAGCTCACCAAGTCAGATCCTCTACGAGCAGTACTTC. Protein: CASSPSQILYEQYF.